These T cell receptor beta chains were read from a single sample in a study of identical twins. TCRdb redid the calling of the 5' RACE reads with MiXCR, one entry per CDR3 protein. Found here are 1.5 million to 2 million distinct CDR3 sequences, less than 35% of them singletons; the top ten hold more than 0.25%. The sample comprised cord blood. Receptors were obtained from a newborn girl in good health. The CDR3 runs from the conserved cysteine through the conserved F or W. Each record gives: J gene, clone size, V gene, D gene, CDR3 DNA, CDR3 protein. A D gene is named only where the DNA matches it firmly. Clone size, where shown, is once, few, many, or a class for clones that have expanded.

TRBJ2-3,many,TRBV2,NA,TGTGCCAGCAGGGGCAATACAGATACGCAGTATTTT,CASRGNTDTQYF
TRBJ2-3,NA,TRBV12-3/TRBV12-4,NA,TGTGCCGGCAGTTTAGGCGGGGACACAGATACGCAGTATTTT,CAGSLGGDTDTQYF
TRBJ1-5,NA,TRBV27,TRBD1,TGTGCCAGCAACACAGGGGGCTCGGGCCAGCCCCAGCATTTT,CASNTGGSGQPQHF
TRBJ2-5,NA,TRBV3-1,TRBD2,TGTGCCAGCAGCCAAATAACCGGGACTAGCGTGAGCGGGACCCAGTACTTC,CASSQITGTSVSGTQYF
TRBJ1-2,many,TRBV29-1,NA,TGCAGCGTCCGGGACTCCTATGGCTACACCTTC,CSVRDSYGYTF
TRBJ1-1,NA,TRBV12-3/TRBV12-4,NA,TGTGCCAGCAGTTTAGTGGGGCGAGGGGCAGCTTTCTTT,CASSLVGRGAAFF
TRBJ2-4,few,TRBV2,NA,TGTGCCAGCAGTGAGGGGGGGCGGTCCTACAATGAGCAGTACTTC,CASSEGGRSYNEQYF
TRBJ2-3,many,TRBV25-1,NA,TGTGCCAGCAGTGTATTAGATACGCAGTATTTT,CASSVLDTQYF
TRBJ1-1,NA,TRBV5-1,NA,TGCGCCAGCAGCTTCGGGAAGCCCATGAACACTGAAGCTTTCTTT,CASSFGKPMNTEAFF
TRBJ1-5,NA,TRBV4-2,NA,TGTGCCAGCAGCCAAGTATCGGGTAATCAGCCCCAGCATTTT,CASSQVSGNQPQHF
TRBJ1-1,NA,TRBV6-5,NA,TGTGCCAGCAGTTACTCGACAGTCGGGAACACTGAAGCTTTCTTT,CASSYSTVGNTEAFF
TRBJ1-5,NA,TRBV7-2,NA,TGTGCCAGCAGCTTTAGGGAGGGTCAGCCCCAGCATTTT,CASSFREGQPQHF
TRBJ1-2,few,TRBV2,NA,TGTGCCAGCAGGCCTAGTTATGGCTACACCTTC,CASRPSYGYTF
TRBJ2-4,NA,TRBV20-1,TRBD1,TGCAGTGCTACAGAAGGGGGCTCGGCCAAAAACATTCAGTACTTC,CSATEGGSAKNIQYF
TRBJ1-1,NA,TRBV20-1,TRBD1,TGCAGTGCTAGAAACCAAAACCACAGGGGTACTGAAGCTTTCTTT,CSARNQNHRGTEAFF
TRBJ2-7,NA,TRBV5-1,TRBD2,TGCGCCAGCAGCTTGAGGTGGCTAGCGGGAGGTTGGCTCTACGAGCAGTACTTC,CASSLRWLAGGWLYEQYF
TRBJ1-2,NA,TRBV5-5,NA,TGTGCCAGCAGCTTGGATCAGGCCTTCTATGGCTACACCTTC,CASSLDQAFYGYTF
TRBJ2-4,few,TRBV5-1,NA,TGCGCCAGCAGCCCCAGGGGGGCGGGGTCCCTTAAAGACATTCAGTACTTC,CASSPRGAGSLKDIQYF